This TCR beta chain was identified in a study of regulatory T cells in long-lasting Graves disease. The time point was: newly diagnosed GD, antithyroid drugs for less than 3 months. Isolated PBMC RNA provided the starting material for the TCR library. CDR1 is MGHRA, CDR2 YSYEKL, per germline. The CDR3 has 17 residues. V shed 3 bases, J shed 4 bases, and the junction held 11 bases outside the gene matches. Arm-PCR of CDR3 regions with iRepertoire HTBI primers generated TCR beta libraries. TCRdb reanalysed the multiplex PCR reads using MiXCR and keeps one entry per CDR3 protein. The sample gives approximately 270,000 distinct CDR3 sequences, roughly 18% of which show up once; around 15% is in the top ten. This clonotype was seen only a few times. These data were also reused for a study on T cells in Graves' hyperthyroidism and ophthalmopathy.

The receptor's source is a woman aged 30 to 39 with Graves disease. The sample in question was peripheral blood mononuclear cells (PBMCs), obtained at new diagnosis, from a patient treated with antithyroid drugs. The chain recombines TRBV4-1 with TRBJ1-3; the match to TRBD1 covers 8 bases. The CDR3, as DNA: TGCGCCAGCAGCCATCCCAGGGGGCTCAGATCCGGAAACACCATATATTTT. Its protein product is CASSHPRGLRSGNTIYF.